The clone carrying this TCR beta chain showed up just a few times. Its antigen is unknown. The data were taken from a study of cytomegalovirus exposure and HLA in healthy donors. About the study: For the roughly 370 genotyped donors, roughly 80% fell within the Caucasian-associated ancestry cluster.

Between the trimmed V and J ends, which lost 4 bases and 5 bases, there was a span of 11 bases. CDR3 size: 13 residues. Germline V gives CDR1 SEHNR, CDR2 FQNEAQ (reference sequence). Amplification used 60 Vbeta primers and 13 Jbeta primers. This table comes from immunoSEQ multiplex PCR, and its TCRdb copy is limited to in-frame clones, with some not included. The sample has roughly 90,000 clones; roughly four fifths are singletons. Study-wide results and limits: Presence/absence analyses assumed roughly uniform sequencing depth across donors, which may not hold.

This chain connects TRBV7-9 to TRBJ1-1, with D possibly matching TRBD1 (5 bases). Material for sequencing was PBMCs. The source is a man in his thirties or forties in good health and CMV-seropositive. The CDR3 nucleotides read TGTGCCAGCAGCTGGGGGGGGGAGACTGAAGCTTTCTTT. Protein: CASSWGGETEAFF.